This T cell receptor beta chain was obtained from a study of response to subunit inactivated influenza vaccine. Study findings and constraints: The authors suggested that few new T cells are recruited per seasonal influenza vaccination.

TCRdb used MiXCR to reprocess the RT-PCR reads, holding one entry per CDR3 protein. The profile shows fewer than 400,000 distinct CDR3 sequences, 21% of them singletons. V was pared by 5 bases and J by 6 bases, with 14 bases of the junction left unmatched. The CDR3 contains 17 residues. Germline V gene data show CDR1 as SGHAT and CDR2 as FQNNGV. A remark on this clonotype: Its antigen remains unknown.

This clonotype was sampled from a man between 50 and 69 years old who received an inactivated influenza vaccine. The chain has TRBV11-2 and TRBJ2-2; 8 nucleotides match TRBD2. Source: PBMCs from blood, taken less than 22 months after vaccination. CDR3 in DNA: TGTGCCAGCAGCCCCCCGGGACTAGTAATTGGGGCCGGGGAGCTGTTTTTT. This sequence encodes CASSPPGLVIGAGELFF.